The 19 T cell receptor beta chains listed next were all sequenced from one sample in a study of cytomegalovirus exposure and HLA in healthy donors. PCR used 60 Vbeta primers and 13 Jbeta primers. Produced via immunoSEQ multiplex PCR; TCRdb's table is partial and in-frame only. The sample shows some 200,000 clones, 82% of them seen only once. The sample was PBMCs. These receptors were collected from a woman aged 18-30 years in good health and CMV-seronegative.

This rearrangement joins TRBV7-8 to TRBJ2-1; 8 bases fit TRBD2. Germline CDR1 reads SGHVS; CDR2 reads FQNEAQ. The CDR3 loop spans 15 amino acids. The trim removed 4 bases at V and 7 bases at J, leaving 9 bases unmatched. Here the CDR3 reads CASSSVGGADNEQFF. The CDR3 coding sequence is TGTGCCAGCAGCTCCGTCGGGGGGGCCGATAATGAGCAGTTCTTC.

The chain recombines TRBV10-1 with TRBJ1-1; D gene unclear. This CDR3 comprises 13 residues. Per germline, CDR1 WNHNN and CDR2 SYGVQD (reference sequence). V dropped 0 bases and J dropped 10 bases, with 12 bases sitting between them. DNA for the CDR3: TGCGCCAGCAGTGAGTCGCAAGTCGGTGGAGCTTTCTTT. Translation: CASSESQVGGAFF.

This chain links TRBV6-1 with TRBJ1-1, with 12 nucleotides matching TRBD1. Per germline, CDR1 MNHNS and CDR2 SASEGT. Losses at the gene ends were 6 bases for V and 8 bases for J; bases not matched to a gene: 13. The CDR3 sequence is 16 residues long. The CDR3 nucleotides are TGTGCCAGCAGAGAAACCGGGACAGGGGGCGGAGGGGAAGCTTTCTTT. Translating it yields CASRETGTGGGGEAFF.

This chain links TRBV9 with TRBJ1-3; TRBD1 agrees at 8 bases. With 2 bases clipped from V and 6 bases from J, the junction kept 10 bases outside the gene matches. The CDR3 spans 16 residues. Germline values: CDR1 SGDLS, CDR2 YYNGEE. DNA of the CDR3: TGTGCCAGCAGCGTTGGGCGGACAGGGAGAGAAAACACCATATATTTT. Translating it yields CASSVGRTGRENTIYF.

The chain employs TRBV6-4 and TRBJ2-5, with 7 bases that match TRBD2. The trim removed 1 base at V and 4 bases at J, leaving 12 bases unmatched. The germline CDR1 and CDR2 sequences are MRHNA and SNTAGT. This CDR3 contains 17 residues. CDR3: CASSDWAGAMIPETQYF. The CDR3 nucleotides are TGTGCCAGCAGTGACTGGGCGGGAGCGATGATCCCAGAGACCCAGTACTTC.

The chain recombines TRBV6-1 with TRBJ2-7; tentatively, D is TRBD2 (6 bases). Trimming cost V 3 bases and J 0 bases, with 12 bases left between them. CDR1 MNHNS and CDR2 SASEGT come from the germline V gene. The CDR3 runs 15 residues. CDR3 amino acids: CASSDPATSSYEQYF. Written as DNA, the CDR3 is TGTGCCAGCAGTGATCCGGCGACTAGCTCCTACGAGCAGTACTTC.

The chain uses TRBV6-1 and TRBJ1-6; D is perhaps TRBD1 (6 bases). V lost 4 bases and J 4 bases, leaving 11 bases between the germline ends. Germline V gene lookup returns CDR1 MNHNS and CDR2 SASEGT. The CDR3 spans 15 residues. This CDR3 is CASSAQTGYNSPLHF. In nucleotides, the CDR3 is TGTGCCAGCAGTGCCCAGACAGGATATAATTCACCCCTCCACTTT.

The rearrangement joins TRBV6-1 to TRBJ2-2; TRBD1 is a possible D gene (5 bases). CDR3 length: 13 amino acids. V lost 1 base and J lost 6, with 6 bases in between. The germline CDR1 and CDR2 sequences are MNHNS and SASEGT. The DNA of the CDR3 is TGTGCCAGCAGTGAAGGGGGCCCCGGGGAGCTGTTTTTT. Translation gives CASSEGGPGELFF.

The CDR3 loop reads CASSTGTYEQYF. The CDR3 nucleotides are TGTGCCAGCAGCACAGGAACCTACGAGCAGTACTTC. V is TRBV2 and J is TRBJ2-7; tentative D call: TRBD1 (5 bases). Trimming shortened V by 6 bases and J by 2 bases, and 8 bases separated the two germline ends. This CDR3 spans 12 amino acids. Germline lookup yields CDR1 SNHLY and CDR2 FYNNEI. Filled out from reference TRBV2 and TRBJ2-7, the complete variable domain reads EPEVTQTPSHQVTQMGQEVILRCVPISNHLYFYWYRQILGQKVEFLVSFYNNEISEKSEIFDDQFSVERPDGSNFTLKIRSTKLEDSAMYFCASSTGTYEQYFGPGTRLTVT.

The V and J genes are TRBV28 and TRBJ1-1; D is possibly TRBD1 (6 bases). The CDR3 is 14 residues long. V lost 3 bases and J 1 base, leaving 9 bases between the germline ends. In germline, CDR1 is MDHEN, CDR2 SYDVKM. The CDR3, as DNA: TGTGCCAGCAGTTTGGGACACCCGAACACTGAAGCTTTCTTT. It specifies CASSLGHPNTEAFF.

The rearrangement links TRBV19 to TRBJ2-7; 9 nucleotides agree with TRBD1. Trimming cost V 10 bases and J 4 bases; bases outside gene matches: 8. Germline V gene sequence: CDR1 LNHDA, CDR2 SQIVND (reference sequence). The CDR3 totals 13 residues. The chain's CDR3 is CATSQGAGYEQYF. CDR3 coding DNA: TGTGCCACCTCACAGGGGGCCGGTTACGAGCAGTACTTC.

The rearrangement joins TRBV18 to TRBJ1-6, with TRBD1 as a possible D gene (5 bases). The CDR3 runs 18 residues. The V and J ends lost 4 bases and 0 bases respectively, with 16 bases between them. Looked up from germline, CDR1 is KGHSH and CDR2 is LQKENI. Here the CDR3 reads CASSRLRDFSSYNSPLHF. CDR3 nucleotide sequence: TGTGCCAGCTCACGCCTCCGGGACTTCAGCTCCTATAATTCACCCCTCCACTTT.

This chain joins TRBV27 and TRBJ2-3, with 8 bases that match TRBD2. The germline CDR1 and CDR2 sequences are MNHEY and SMNVEV (reference sequence). V was clipped by 6 bases and J by 1 base; unmatched bases: 0. The CDR3 has 13 amino acids. For the CDR3, the DNA is TGTGCCAGCAGGCGGGGGGGCACAGATACGCAGTATTTT. This encodes CASRRGGTDTQYF.

This sequence joins TRBV28 and TRBJ2-1; maybe TRBD2 (5 bases). CDR3 length: 13 amino acids. Germline lookup yields CDR1 MDHEN and CDR2 SYDVKM. V was trimmed by 2 bases and J by 11 bases, leaving 13 bases between them. CDR3 amino acids: CASSLSGNLQQFF. The CDR3 DNA follows: TGTGCCAGCAGTTTAAGCGGAAATTTGCAGCAGTTCTTC.

A single count supports this clone. The chain couples TRBV6-1 to TRBJ2-7; no clear D gene. The V end was cut by 5 bases, the J end by 9 bases, with 23 bases between. The germline CDR1 and CDR2 sequences are MNHNS and SASEGT. The CDR3 is 15 residues long. The chain's CDR3 is CASSPLVVFYPGQYF. The DNA of the CDR3 is TGTGCCAGCAGTCCCCTTGTGGTGTTCTATCCAGGGCAGTACTTC.

This chain connects TRBV19 to TRBJ2-5; 7 bases agree with TRBD2. Germline CDR1 LNHDA, CDR2 SQIVND (reference sequence). V was clipped by 7 bases and J by 3 bases; unmatched bases: 11. This CDR3 spans 15 amino acids. The CDR3 DNA follows: TGTGCCAGTATCCCCAAGGCGGGAGTCGAAGAGACCCAGTACTTC. The encoded protein is CASIPKAGVEETQYF.

The genes are TRBV10-3 and TRBJ2-1; D is perhaps TRBD1 (7 bases). The CDR3 spans 14 residues. Trimming cost V 1 base and J 9 bases, with 13 bases left between them. Germline CDR1 and CDR2: ENHRY and SYGVKD. CDR3 amino acids: CAISEFAGGLEQFF. CDR3 coding DNA: TGTGCCATCAGTGAGTTTGCAGGGGGACTTGAGCAGTTCTTC.

The chain has TRBV13 and TRBJ2-6; the match to TRBD1 covers 7 bases. V dropped 2 bases and J dropped 1; count of bases not matched to a gene: 8. The CDR3 is made up of 18 amino acids. The germline gives CDR1 PRHDT, CDR2 FYEKMQ (reference sequence). The CDR3 DNA is TGTGCCAGCAGCTTATCCCGGACAGGCCATTCTGGGGCCAACGTCCTGACTTTC. Translated, it gives CASSLSRTGHSGANVLTF.

The chain recombines TRBV28 with TRBJ2-7, with 8 positions matching TRBD1. Per germline, CDR1 MDHEN and CDR2 SYDVKM. The CDR3 consists of 15 residues. V lost 4 bases to trimming and J lost 3 bases; unmatched junction nucleotides: 8. CDR3 sequence: CASSSPDRGNYEQYF. CDR3 DNA sequence: TGTGCCAGCAGTTCACCAGACAGGGGAAACTACGAGCAGTACTTC. The complete variable domain, with remaining parts taken from reference TRBV28 and TRBJ2-7, reads DVKVTQSSRYLVKRTGEKVFLECVQDMDHENMFWYRQDPGLGLRLIYFSYDVKMKEKGDIPEGYSVSREKKERFSLILESASTNQTSMYLCASSSPDRGNYEQYFGPGTRLTVT.